Listed below are T cell receptor beta chains from one sample, sequenced in a study of post-analysis software for immune sequencing data. TCRdb recomputed calls from the PCR reads with MiXCR, one row per CDR3 protein. The sample yields 740,000 or so distinct CDR3 sequences, about 50% seen once. The material sequenced was blood. These receptors came from a girl aged 5 to 17 with multiple sclerosis. CDR3s include the opening cysteine and the closing phenylalanine or tryptophan. A D gene is named only where the DNA matches it firmly. The listing skips clone size in some rows; elsewhere it reads once, few, many or a size class.

TRBV5-1	TRBD1	-	TRBJ2-3	TGCGCCAGCAGCCCTCGGACAGGGGGAGAGGGAGCGCAGTATTTT	CASSPRTGGEGAQYF
TRBV29-1	-	few	TRBJ1-4	-	CSVGFGEGKLFF
TRBV15	-	-	TRBJ2-5	TGTGCCACCAGCAGAGAGAGGGTTGAAGAGACCCAGTACTTC	CATSRERVEETQYF
TRBV5-5	-	-	TRBJ2-2	TGTGCCAGCAGCTTTATCGCGGCCGGGGAGCTGTTTTTT	CASSFIAAGELFF
TRBV5-1	-	-	TRBJ2-4	TGCGCCAGCAGACCATCACCGCAGGGTGGGAACATTCAGTACTTC	CASRPSPQGGNIQYF
TRBV6-6	TRBD2	few	TRBJ2-1	TGTGCCAGCAGTTACCATAGCGGGGGGGCGGGCAATGAGCAGTTCTTC	CASSYHSGGAGNEQFF
TRBV5-1	TRBD1	-	TRBJ1-3	TGCGCCAGCAGCCCGGGGCCTGCAGGGGGCTTTGGAAACACCATATATTTT	CASSPGPAGGFGNTIYF
TRBV29-1	TRBD2	-	TRBJ2-3	TGCAGCGCGGTGGGGGTAGCGGGAGGGTCGACCTGGTCAGATACGCAGTATTTT	CSAVGVAGGSTWSDTQYF
TRBV10-3	-	-	TRBJ2-5	TGTGCCATCAGTGAGGGCGGAACGTCCGGGGAGACCCAGTACTTC	CAISEGGTSGETQYF
TRBV7-9	-	few	TRBJ2-4	TGTGCCAGCAGCTCGAAAAAAAACATTCAGTACTTC	CASSSKKNIQYF
TRBV20-1	-	few	TRBJ1-2	TGCAGTGCTTCCACCGGGGAGGATGGCTACACCTTC	CSASTGEDGYTF
TRBV2	-	-	TRBJ2-7	TGTGCCAGCCCGGATTCAGCAGGGTCCTACGAGCAGTACTTC	CASPDSAGSYEQYF
TRBV7-2	-	few	TRBJ2-4	TGTGCCAGCAGCCTAGGGGAAGTTATAGCCAAAAACATTCAGTACTTC	CASSLGEVIAKNIQYF
TRBV9	-	-	TRBJ2-1	TGTGCCAGCAGCGTGGATCTAGCGCCGGGAAATGAGCAGTTCTTC	CASSVDLAPGNEQFF
TRBV29-1	TRBD1	many	TRBJ1-2	TGCAGCGTTGAGCCCATGGACAGGGTGGGGTATGGCTACACCTTC	CSVEPMDRVGYGYTF
TRBV7-6	-	-	TRBJ2-5	TGTGCCAGCAGCTTAGAGGGCGGGGCAGTCCTCTTCGAGACCCAGTACTTC	CASSLEGGAVLFETQYF
TRBV7-9	-	-	TRBJ1-1	TGTGCCAGCAGCGAGACGGGAGGCGTCACTGAAGCTTTCTTT	CASSETGGVTEAFF
TRBV27	TRBD2	few	TRBJ2-1	TGTGCCAGCAGTTTATTGGTGGGACTAGGGATTGCCAATGAGCAGTTCTTC	CASSLLVGLGIANEQFF
TRBV29-1	TRBD1	-	TRBJ1-2	TGCAGCGTGGTTAGTTCGATACGACAGGGGAATGGCTACACCTTC	CSVVSSIRQGNGYTF
TRBV12-3/TRBV12-4	-	-	TRBJ2-1	TGTGCCAGCAGTCCCATGGGGTCTAGAATCGGTGAGCAGTTCTTC	CASSPMGSRIGEQFF
TRBV29-1	TRBD2	-	TRBJ2-1	TGCAGCGTTGTCGGGAGGGGGTCCTACAATGAGCAGTTCTTC	CSVVGRGSYNEQFF
TRBV29-1	TRBD1	-	TRBJ2-7	TGCAGCGTTGTCCCACTCGACAGGGGCTACGAGCAGTACTTC	CSVVPLDRGYEQYF
TRBV4-1	-	-	TRBJ2-7	TGCGCCAGCAGCCAAAGTCTCCTGAGCCACGAGCAGTACTTC	CASSQSLLSHEQYF
TRBV20-1	-	-	TRBJ2-3	TGCAGTGCTAGAGATCTTGGGGGCTGGTCGCAGTATTTT	CSARDLGGWSQYF
TRBV5-1	TRBD2	once	TRBJ2-2	TGCGCCAGCAGCTTGGCGCTAGCGGGCGCCTCCGGGGAGCTGTTTTTT	CASSLALAGASGELFF
TRBV29-1	-	many	TRBJ2-7	TGCAGCGTTGACGGTGGAAGTGGCTACGAGCAGTACTTC	CSVDGGSGYEQYF
TRBV5-1	TRBD2	-	TRBJ2-5	TGCGCCAGCAGCGACGCGGGACTACCGCAAGAGACCCAGTACTTC	CASSDAGLPQETQYF
TRBV12-5	-	-	TRBJ1-1	TGTGCTAGTGGGCTCGGACTACTGAACACTGAAGCTTTCTTT	CASGLGLLNTEAFF
TRBV5-1	TRBD2	-	TRBJ2-2	TGCGCCAGCAGCTCAGTTCCGGGACTAGCAGCACTTGCCGGGGAGCTGTTTTTT	CASSSVPGLAALAGELFF
TRBV4-1	TRBD1	-	TRBJ2-4	TGCGCCAGCAGCCCAAGTGACAGGGTTTTAGCCAAAAACATTCAGTACTTC	CASSPSDRVLAKNIQYF
TRBV10-1	-	-	TRBJ2-1	TGCGCCAGCAGTGAGTCGTTCCTCTACAATGAGCAGTTCTTC	CASSESFLYNEQFF
TRBV18	TRBD2	-	TRBJ2-1	TGTGCCAGCTCACCGGGACTAGACTATGAGCAGTTCTTC	CASSPGLDYEQFF
TRBV7-6	-	once	TRBJ1-4	TGTGCCAGCAGCTCCTCGGGGGCCCCGACTAATGAAAAACTGTTTTTT	CASSSSGAPTNEKLFF
TRBV5-1	-	-	TRBJ2-5	TGCGCCAGCGGGTTGACGGGGGCACAAGAGACCCAGTACTTC	CASGLTGAQETQYF
TRBV7-9	-	-	TRBJ1-2	TGTGCCAGCAGCTTAATCGGCGCGCGAAGTAACTATGGCTACACCTTC	CASSLIGARSNYGYTF
TRBV9	-	few	TRBJ1-4	TGTGCCAGCAGCGTAGCGGTGGGAACTAATGAAAAACTGTTTTTT	CASSVAVGTNEKLFF
TRBV29-1	-	-	TRBJ2-3	TGCAGCGTCCCTGACCGCACAGATACGCAGTATTTT	CSVPDRTDTQYF